The T cell receptor (beta chain) under discussion was sequenced for a study of T cells in Graves' hyperthyroidism and ophthalmopathy. Findings of the study overall: Blood also contained most expanded thyroid clonotypes above 0.001.

The CDR3 has 16 amino acids. Trimming cost V 4 bases and J 0 bases; bases outside gene matches: 5. The source material, RNA transcripts, was used to amplify TCR beta CDR3 regions. With the HTBI primer set, the TCR CDR3 went through a first round of RT-PCR. TCRdb re-called the multiplex PCR reads with MiXCR, one entry per CDR3 protein. The sample carries under 550,000 distinct CDR3 sequences, approximately 14% recorded once. This clonotype came up many times. Its antigen is currently unknown. Graves' hyperthyroidism showing no ophthalmopathy progression within 18 months was considered stable. V usage is TRBV12-3 or TRBV12-4 and J usage is TRBJ2-1, with 8 bases that match TRBD2. Sequencing was carried out using blood. The clonotype originates from a woman aged 18-35 years with Graves' hyperthyroidism. CDR3 amino acids: CASSSNSGSSYNEQFF. The CDR3 nucleotides are TGTGCCAGCAGTTCGAACAGCGGGAGCTCCTACAATGAGCAGTTCTTC.